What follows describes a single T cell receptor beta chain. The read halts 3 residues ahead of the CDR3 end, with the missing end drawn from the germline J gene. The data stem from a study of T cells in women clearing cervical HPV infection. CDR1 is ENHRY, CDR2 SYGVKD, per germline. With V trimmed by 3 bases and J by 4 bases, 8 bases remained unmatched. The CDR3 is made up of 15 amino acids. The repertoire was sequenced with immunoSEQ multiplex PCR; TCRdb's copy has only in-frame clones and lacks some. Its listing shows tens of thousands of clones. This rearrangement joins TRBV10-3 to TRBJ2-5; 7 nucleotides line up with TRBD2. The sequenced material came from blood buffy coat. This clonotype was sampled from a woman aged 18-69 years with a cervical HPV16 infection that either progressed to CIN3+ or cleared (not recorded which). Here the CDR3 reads CAISDVGGSRETQYF. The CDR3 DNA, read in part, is TGTGCCATCAGTGATGTCGGGGGGTCGAGAGAGACC.